This T cell receptor beta chain emerged from a study of PD-L1 blockade in urothelial cancer. The time point is: peripheral blood 6 weeks after treatment start. Locally advanced or metastatic urothelial carcinoma was present in patients. Germline CDR1 reads LNHDA; CDR2 reads SQIVND (reference sequence). V dropped 5 bases and J dropped 3 bases, with 11 bases sitting between them. The CDR3 totals 14 residues. The protocol was immunoSEQ multiplex PCR, while the TCRdb copy is restricted to in-frame clones and leaves out a portion. The sample records around 93,000 clones, 83% being singletons. The specimen was PBMCs, collected around atezolizumab (anti-PD-L1) treatment. The TCR sequence derives from a man in his 70s with urothelial cancer. The chain combines TRBV19 with TRBJ2-1, with a possible D match to TRBD2 (5 bases). CDR3: CASSLDSNYNEQFF. The CDR3 DNA sequence: TGTGCCAGTAGTTTGGACTCCAACTACAATGAGCAGTTCTTC.